This T cell receptor (beta chain) is from a study of blood T cell repertoires in COVID-19. Study-level information: Recovered Cohort 3 donors showed two negative PCRs, clearance, or symptom resolution. Donors in the United States, Italy and Spain gave samples during acute or convalescent COVID-19. Sources were T cells, B-cell-depleted T cells, or PBMCs; the material itself was cDNA or gDNA.

Participants were aged 18 to 89 years, lived in 24 US areas, and enrolled virtually. Repertoires were generated with immunoSEQ multiplex PCR, while TCRdb's copy carries only in-frame clones and drops some. The sample holds approximately 170,000 clones, roughly 85% seen once. Trimming removed 6 bases from V and 5 bases from J; junction bases left unmatched: 4. The CDR3 runs 13 residues. CDR1 and CDR2 (germline): LNHDA, SQIVND (reference sequence). The material sequenced was PBMCs or T cells enriched from blood (not recorded which). The chain combines TRBV19 with TRBJ1-5, with TRBD1 matching over 7 bases. This TCR derives from a woman aged 70 to 79 in a cohort exposed to, infected with or recovered from COVID-19 (not recorded which). Here the CDR3 reads CASRDRVDQPQHF. The CDR3 DNA is TGTGCCAGTAGAGACAGGGTTGATCAGCCCCAGCATTTT. Combining the CDR3 with reference TRBV19 and TRBJ1-5 gives the whole variable domain DGGITQSPKYLFRKEGQNVTLSCEQNLNHDAMYWYRQDPGQGLRLIYYSQIVNDFQKGDIAEGYSVSREKKESFPLTVTSAQKNPTAFYLCASRDRVDQPQHFGDGTRLSIL.